Presented here are 4 T cell receptor beta chains from one specimen sequenced in a study of Graves' ophthalmopathy and Graves' hyperthyroidism. The sequenced template was RNA, covering the TCR beta CDR3 region. Amplification began with first-round RT-PCR using HTBI primers, then second-round multiplex PCR was performed. MiXCR, run by TCRdb on the multiplex PCR reads, gives a single entry per CDR3 protein. The table shows about 48,000 distinct CDR3 sequences, with less than 65% occurring only once. The sequencing sample was made of peripheral blood. Receptors were obtained from an adult man with Graves' ophthalmopathy.

Details on this clonotype: Sequence at one end of the junction differs from germline and may be a read error. The J gene is TRBJ2-3, the V gene TRBV7-9; 10 bases are a match to TRBD2. The CDR3 runs to 15 residues. From germline, CDR1 is SEHNR and CDR2 FQNEAQ (reference sequence). CDR3 amino acids: CASSLAGEWVDTQYF. CDR3 DNA sequence: TGTGCCAGCAGCCTAGCGGGAGAATGGGTAGATACGCAGTATTTT.

The count of this clonotype is one. The final CDR3 position lacks the conserved phenylalanine or tryptophan, pointing to a likely read error. The chain has TRBV20-1 and TRBJ2-1, with 8 bases matching TRBD2. Germline lookup yields CDR1 DFQATT and CDR2 SNEGSKA (reference sequence). This CDR3 comprises 15 residues. Trimming at V came to 3 bases and at J to 2 bases, leaving 6 bases not matched to a gene. The CDR3 loop reads CSASVTSGPYNEQFV. The DNA of the CDR3 is TGCAGTGCTAGCGTTACTAGCGGACCCTACAATGAGCAGTTCGTC.

The CDR3 DNA reads TGTGCCAGCAGTGCTCCCCAAAACACCGGGGAGCTGTTTTTT. This encodes CASSAPQNTGELFF. The chain joins TRBV12-3 or TRBV12-4 to TRBJ2-2, with D hard to call. V was trimmed by 5 bases and J by 2 bases, leaving 9 bases between them. CDR3 size: 14 residues.

This clonotype was seen only a few times. The chain has TRBV10-1 and TRBJ2-7; TRBD1 agrees at 7 bases. The germline gives CDR1 WNHNN, CDR2 SYGVQD (reference sequence). The V and J ends lost 4 bases and 11 bases, in that order; junction bases with no gene match: 11. The length of the CDR3 is 13 residues. The CDR3 DNA reads as TGCGCCAGCAGTGCCTCAACAGGGGCGAAAAAGTACTTC. It translates to CASSASTGAKKYF.